This is a list of T cell receptor beta chains from one sample in a study of blood T cell repertoires in COVID-19. Generated by immunoSEQ multiplex PCR, the TCRdb table keeps only in-frame clones and is missing some. The data hold 150,000 to 200,000 clones, with 89% observed a single time. The specimen was PBMCs or T cells enriched from blood (not recorded which). The origin of the receptors is a woman under 30 who had recovered from COVID-19. Both conserved end residues are part of each CDR3. D genes are given only for firm matches. Clone size is shown for a subset of rows, as once, few, many or a class of expanded clone.

size	V	D	length	J	DNA	CDR3
-	TRBV7-2	-	14	TRBJ2-7	TGTGCCAGCAGCTTAGTCACTGGTTCCTACGAGCAGTACTTC	CASSLVTGSYEQYF
-	TRBV28	-	11	TRBJ2-5	TGTGCCAGCAGTCGCAGGAGGGACCAGTACTTC	CASSRRRDQYF
-	TRBV28	-	15	TRBJ1-5	TGTGCCAGCGGGAAGGGCGGGAATAGCAATCAGCCCCAGCATTTT	CASGKGGNSNQPQHF
-	TRBV6-5	-	13	TRBJ2-3	TGTGCCAGCAGTTGGGACTCTGAGGGTACGCAGTATTTT	CASSWDSEGTQYF
-	TRBV12-3/TRBV12-4	-	13	TRBJ1-5	TGTGCCAGCAGTCCCAGGGAGGGCCAGCCCCAGCATTTT	CASSPREGQPQHF
-	TRBV5-1	-	16	TRBJ1-6	TGCGCCAGCAGCTTGAATTCGCGGAAAAGGAATTCACCCCTCCACTTT	CASSLNSRKRNSPLHF
-	TRBV7-9	-	14	TRBJ2-7	TGTGCCAGCAGCTTAGACGGGAAGGACTACGAGCAGTACTTC	CASSLDGKDYEQYF
-	TRBV12-3/TRBV12-4	TRBD1	13	TRBJ2-3	TGTGCCAGCAGTAGGAATGGACAGGGGGCGGGATATTTT	CASSRNGQGAGYF
-	TRBV7-6	-	12	TRBJ2-7	TGTGCCAGCAGCTTCTCATCGGGCGAGCAGTACTTC	CASSFSSGEQYF
-	TRBV4-2	TRBD2	19	TRBJ2-2	TGTGCCAGCAGCCAAGCCCCCAGACTAGCGGGAGTTTACACCGGGGAGCTGTTTTTT	CASSQAPRLAGVYTGELFF
once	TRBV28	-	12	TRBJ2-3	TGTGCCAGCAGGGGGAGTACAGATACGCAGTATTTT	CASRGSTDTQYF
-	TRBV2	TRBD1	15	TRBJ2-1	TGTGCCATCGAATTGGGACAGGGAGGATACAATGAGCAGTTCTTC	CAIELGQGGYNEQFF
-	TRBV4-1	-	18	TRBJ2-6	TGCGCCAGCAGCCCCCGCAGGGGACGAACCCCCTCGGCCAACGTCCTGACTTTC	CASSPRRGRTPSANVLTF
-	TRBV4-2	-	15	TRBJ2-1	TGTGCCAGCAGCCGAGAGAGCGGGTCTTTGTATGAGCAGTTCTTC	CASSRESGSLYEQFF
-	TRBV2	TRBD1	12	TRBJ1-2	TGTGCCGTACCGGGACAGTCTTATGGCTACACCTTC	CAVPGQSYGYTF
-	TRBV6-2/TRBV6-3	-	15	TRBJ1-2	TGTGCCAGCAGTTACGGAGCGGGGGCCGGCTATGGCTACACCTTC	CASSYGAGAGYGYTF
-	TRBV7-2	TRBD2	15	TRBJ2-2	TGTGCCAGCAGCTTGTGGGGGGGGAACACCGGGGAGCTGTTTTTT	CASSLWGGNTGELFF
-	TRBV28	-	15	TRBJ1-2	TGTGCCAGCAGTTTACTCGACAGGCTGAAGGGTGGCTACACCTTC	CASSLLDRLKGGYTF
few	TRBV11-2	TRBD1	14	TRBJ1-3	TGTGCCAGCAGGGAGGGGGCGAGTGGAAACACCATATATTTT	CASREGASGNTIYF
once	TRBV30	-	15	TRBJ1-2	TGTGCCTGGACTCCCTCCCGGCGGGAGGAGTATGGCTACACCTTC	CAWTPSRREEYGYTF
-	TRBV11-2	-	20	TRBJ2-6	TGTGCCAGCAGCTTAGAGGCCCGCGGGGTCATCAGTTCTGGGGCCAACGTCCTGACTTTC	CASSLEARGVISSGANVLTF
-	TRBV7-2	-	15	TRBJ1-3	TGTGCCAGCAGCTTAGCGGGCAGCCATGGAAACACCATATATTTT	CASSLAGSHGNTIYF
-	TRBV19	-	13	TRBJ1-1	TGTGCCAGTAGGGAGCAACTCAACACTGAAGCTTTCTTT	CASREQLNTEAFF
-	TRBV11-1	TRBD2	16	TRBJ2-7	TGTGCCAGCAGCTACTTGACTAGCGGGAGTCACCACGAGCAGTACTTC	CASSYLTSGSHHEQYF
-	TRBV6-5	TRBD2	14	TRBJ2-7	TGTGCCAGCAGTTTCCGGACTAGCGGATACGAGCAGTACTTC	CASSFRTSGYEQYF
-	TRBV3-1/TRBV3-2	TRBD2	17	TRBJ2-3	TGTGCCAGCAGCCCTCGGACTAGCGGGGCGATCACAGATACGCAGTATTTT	CASSPRTSGAITDTQYF
once	TRBV27	-	15	TRBJ2-7	TGTGCCAGCAGGAGGGCCGCCTCGGGCGCCTACGAGCAGTACTTC	CASRRAASGAYEQYF
once	TRBV5-1	-	14	TRBJ2-6	TGCGCCAGCAGCTTGCAGACTGGGGCCAACGTCCTGACTTTC	CASSLQTGANVLTF
few	TRBV14	-	15	TRBJ1-1	TGTGCCAGCAGCCAAGATTACAGGCGCCGGACTGAAGCTTTCTTT	CASSQDYRRRTEAFF
many	TRBV28	TRBD1	14	TRBJ2-7	TGTGCCAGCAGTCCGACAGGGATCTCCTACGAGCAGTACTTC	CASSPTGISYEQYF
once	TRBV5-4	TRBD1	19	TRBJ2-2	TGTGCCAGCAGCCCGCCGGGACAGGGCAGGCTGGGGCCTACCGGGGAGCTGTTTTTT	CASSPPGQGRLGPTGELFF
once	TRBV10-3	-	12	TRBJ1-1	TGTGCCATCAGGGCCCCCAACACTGAAGCTTTCTTT	CAIRAPNTEAFF
-	TRBV27	TRBD2	16	TRBJ2-1	TGTGCCAGCATCCTCCGAGGGCGGGAGGGCCACAATGAGCAGTTCTTC	CASILRGREGHNEQFF
-	TRBV28	-	15	TRBJ1-5	TGTGCCAGCAGTTTATCCCAGAATAGCAATCAGCCCCAGCATTTT	CASSLSQNSNQPQHF
-	TRBV30	TRBD2	14	TRBJ2-7	TGTGCCTGGAGCCTGGGTAGCGGGACCTACGAGCAGTACTTC	CAWSLGSGTYEQYF
-	TRBV9	TRBD1	19	TRBJ2-7	TGTGCCAGCAGCCCAAGCTACTTACCGGGACAGGGGATCGCCTACGAGCAGTACTTC	CASSPSYLPGQGIAYEQYF
-	TRBV6-5	-	15	TRBJ1-4	TGTGCCAGCAGTTACTCGAGAGGAAGGGGGGAAAAACTGTTTTTT	CASSYSRGRGEKLFF
-	TRBV5-1	-	15	TRBJ2-7	TGCGCCAGCAGCGGCCCAGGGTCGTCCCCCTACGAGCAGTACTTC	CASSGPGSSPYEQYF
-	TRBV14	-	15	TRBJ2-7	TGTGCCAGCAGCCAAGGATTGTGCACGGGCTACGAGCAGTACTTC	CASSQGLCTGYEQYF